These T cell receptor beta chains were read from a single sample in a study of T cells after posttransplantation cyclophosphamide. Measured with immunoSEQ multiplex PCR; TCRdb has only the in-frame clones, and not every one. The specimen has under 30,000 clones, none found just once. Sequencing was performed on PBMCs. The receptors were gathered from a woman aged 60-70 years in good health, CMV-negative, and a related stem cell transplant donor. The CDR3 runs from the conserved cysteine through the conserved F or W. The order of the fields is D gene, J gene, V gene, clone size, CDR3 DNA, CDR3 protein. A D gene is named only where the DNA matches it firmly. Clone size appears in some rows only: once, few, many, or a class for an expanded clone.

-,TRBJ2-7,TRBV27,-,TGTGCCAGCAGTTCCCCGGGAAGAACAGGCTCCTACGAGCAGTACTTC,CASSSPGRTGSYEQYF
TRBD1,TRBJ1-2,TRBV6-2/TRBV6-3,many,TGTGCCAGCAGCCCGACAGGGGGACGGTATGGCTACACCTTC,CASSPTGGRYGYTF
-,TRBJ2-4,TRBV5-6,many,TGTGCCAGCAGCTTGATAGCAGTAGCCAAAAACATTCAGTACTTC,CASSLIAVAKNIQYF
-,TRBJ2-7,TRBV6-5,many,TGTGCCAGCAGTTACCTCACGGGGTCCTACGAGCAGTACTTC,CASSYLTGSYEQYF
-,TRBJ2-1,TRBV5-1,many,TGCGCCAGCAGCTTGGCCGGGAATGAGCAGTTCTTC,CASSLAGNEQFF
TRBD2,TRBJ2-1,TRBV28,many,TGTGCCAGCAGTTTGGCCGGGGGGGCCTCCTACAATGAGCAGTTCTTC,CASSLAGGASYNEQFF
-,TRBJ1-2,TRBV12-3/TRBV12-4,many,TGTGCCAGCAGCCATTCGAGGGCTGGATTCTACACCTTC,CASSHSRAGFYTF
TRBD1,TRBJ2-7,TRBV10-3,many,TGTGCCATCACCCGGACAGGGAGCTCCTACGAGCAGTACTTC,CAITRTGSSYEQYF
-,TRBJ2-2,TRBV9,many,TGTGCCAGCAGCTGGAAGATGGGGGGGAACACCGGGGAGCTGTTTTTT,CASSWKMGGNTGELFF
-,TRBJ2-7,TRBV10-2,many,TGCGCCAGCAGTGAGTCTCGATCAAGCGGTGAGCAGTACTTC,CASSESRSSGEQYF
-,TRBJ1-5,TRBV7-2,many,TGTGCCAGCAGCCCCGGCCCCAGCGGGGACACTAGCAATCAGCCCCAGCATTTT,CASSPGPSGDTSNQPQHF
-,TRBJ2-7,TRBV6-2/TRBV6-3,many,TGTGCCAGCAGTTTGGTCCCAGGCAGGTTCCCCTACGAGCAGTACTTC,CASSLVPGRFPYEQYF
TRBD2,TRBJ2-3,TRBV5-4,-,TGTGCCAGCAGCGGGGGACTAGCGACAGATACGCAGTATTTT,CASSGGLATDTQYF
TRBD2,TRBJ2-7,TRBV30,few,TGTGCCTGGAGTCCGGGACTAGCGGGCTCCTACGAGCAGTACTTC,CAWSPGLAGSYEQYF
TRBD1,TRBJ2-7,TRBV18,many,TGTGCCAGCTCACCAGGGACAGGGGACCTCGAGCAGTACTTC,CASSPGTGDLEQYF
TRBD1,TRBJ2-1,TRBV7-7,many,TGTGCTAGCAGCCCGGACAGGTCCTGGGAGCAGTTCTTC,CASSPDRSWEQFF
TRBD1,TRBJ1-3,TRBV6-6,many,TGTGCCAGCCGAAAAACCGGGACAGGGGCTGGAAACACCATATATTTT,CASRKTGTGAGNTIYF
-,TRBJ1-1,TRBV19,many,TGTGCCAGTAGAAGCTTCGGGGGGTACACTGAAGCTTTCTTT,CASRSFGGYTEAFF
TRBD2,TRBJ2-3,TRBV6-1,few,TGTGCCAGCAGCGTAAGCGGGAGTGAAGATACGCAGTATTTT,CASSVSGSEDTQYF
-,TRBJ1-2,TRBV29-1,few,TGCAGCGTTAACAACCCCATGGACAGAGGAGTTAACTATGGCTACACCTTC,CSVNNPMDRGVNYGYTF
-,TRBJ2-4,TRBV5-1,many,TGCGCCAGCAGCGGCCCCGGGGGGCTCCCAGCCAAAAACATTCAGTACTTC,CASSGPGGLPAKNIQYF
-,TRBJ2-2,TRBV4-1,few,TGCGCCAGCAGCCTTACTAGCAACACCGGGGAGCTGTTTTTT,CASSLTSNTGELFF
-,TRBJ2-2,TRBV5-1,many,TGCGCCAGCAGCTTGGGGTCGGGCGGGGAGCTGTTTTTT,CASSLGSGGELFF
-,TRBJ1-1,TRBV28,many,TGTGCCAGCAGTTCACCATTCCAGGGCCCTTGGGCTGCTGAAGCTTTCTTT,CASSSPFQGPWAAEAFF
-,TRBJ1-5,TRBV7-2,few,TGTGCCAGCAGCTTAGTGTCAGGTCAGCCCCAGCATTTT,CASSLVSGQPQHF
-,TRBJ2-1,TRBV7-3,many,TGTGCCAGCAGCTCCCAGGGGGGAGGATACAATGAGCAGTTCTTC,CASSSQGGGYNEQFF
TRBD2,TRBJ2-7,TRBV5-6,few,TGTGCCAGCAGCTCGGGACTAGCGGGGATCTACGAGCAGTACTTC,CASSSGLAGIYEQYF
TRBD1,TRBJ1-2,TRBV7-2,-,TGTGCCAGCAGTTTGGACAGGGGAGTTGAGAGCTACACCTTC,CASSLDRGVESYTF
TRBD2,TRBJ2-3,TRBV2,many,TGTGCCAGCAGTAGCGGGGCTAGCACAGATACGCAGTATTTT,CASSSGASTDTQYF
-,TRBJ1-2,TRBV4-3,many,TGCGCCAGCAGCCAAGAGGGGTCGCGGGGCGGAAGGCGTGGCTACACCTTC,CASSQEGSRGGRRGYTF
-,TRBJ2-7,TRBV7-9,many,TGTGCCAGCAGATCCCCCTCGGGACTCCCATCCGAGCAGTACTTC,CASRSPSGLPSEQYF
-,TRBJ2-5,TRBV11-2,few,TGTGCCAGCAGCCCCGGGCAGGGGGAGACCCAGTACTTC,CASSPGQGETQYF
-,TRBJ1-1,TRBV7-9,many,TGTGCCAGCAGCTTAGAGGTGATGAACACTGAAGCTTTCTTT,CASSLEVMNTEAFF
TRBD2,TRBJ2-5,TRBV28,many,TGTGCCAGCGCGCTAGCGGGGGGGCTCGAGACCCAGTACTTC,CASALAGGLETQYF
-,TRBJ2-1,TRBV2,many,TGTGCCAGCATAACTTTTGGGACTGACAATGAGCAGTTCTTC,CASITFGTDNEQFF
-,TRBJ2-6,TRBV27,-,TGTGCCAGCCAGGAGTTCGGGGCTGGGGCCAACGTCCTGACTTTC,CASQEFGAGANVLTF
TRBD2,TRBJ2-3,TRBV30,-,TGTGCCCGAACTAGCGGGGGAGCAGATACGCAGTATTTT,CARTSGGADTQYF
TRBD1,TRBJ2-1,TRBV29-1,many,TGCAGCGTCCCCCAGACAGGGGCCCTCTACAATGAGCAGTTCTTC,CSVPQTGALYNEQFF
TRBD2,TRBJ2-1,TRBV6-4,many,TGTGCCAGCAGTACTGGGACTAGCGTGGATGAGCAGTTCTTC,CASSTGTSVDEQFF
TRBD2,TRBJ2-1,TRBV4-3,many,TGCGCCAGCAGCCACAAATCCCCGGGACTAGGGATAGGAGAGCAGTTCTTC,CASSHKSPGLGIGEQFF
-,TRBJ1-1,TRBV15,many,TGTGCCACCAGCAGAGATCCGGGGGTCACTGAAGCTTTCTTT,CATSRDPGVTEAFF
TRBD2,TRBJ2-4,TRBV30,few,TGTGCCTGGAGGCTAGCGGGAGCGGGCATTCAGTACTTC,CAWRLAGAGIQYF
TRBD2,TRBJ2-1,TRBV9,few,TGTGCCAGCAGCGCTAGCGGGAGGGCCTTCAATGAGCAGTTCTTC,CASSASGRAFNEQFF
-,TRBJ1-2,TRBV5-5,few,TGTGCCAGCAGTTCCGGACAGAGAGATTACTATGGCTACACCTTC,CASSSGQRDYYGYTF
-,TRBJ2-5,TRBV9,few,TGTGCCAGCAGCCAATTTAGGGGGGGTGATCGGGAGACCCAGTACTTC,CASSQFRGGDRETQYF
TRBD2,TRBJ2-7,TRBV9,-,TGTGCCAGCAGCCAGGGACTAGCGGGGGCCCCCTACGAGCAGTACTTC,CASSQGLAGAPYEQYF
TRBD1,TRBJ2-7,TRBV7-3,-,TGTGCCAGCAGCTTAAGCGGAGACAGGGAAATTCACGAGCAGTACTTC,CASSLSGDREIHEQYF
TRBD2,TRBJ2-3,TRBV29-1,few,TGCAGCGAGGGACTAGCGGGATCGTCGCCCGATCCGCAGTATTTT,CSEGLAGSSPDPQYF
TRBD1,TRBJ2-7,TRBV11-1,-,TGTGCCAGCAGCTTAAGCTTCCGGACAGGTTCCTACGAGCAGTACTTC,CASSLSFRTGSYEQYF
-,TRBJ2-3,TRBV5-1,many,TGCGCCAGCAGATACGGCAGGGAGGCAGATACGCAGTATTTT,CASRYGREADTQYF
TRBD2,TRBJ2-4,TRBV9,many,TGTGCCAGCAGCGTAGTGGCGGGAGCGGGCAGAAACATTCAGTACTTC,CASSVVAGAGRNIQYF
-,TRBJ1-2,TRBV30,few,TGTGCCTGGAGTAGGGTGGATGGCTACACCTTC,CAWSRVDGYTF
-,TRBJ1-1,TRBV2,many,TGTGCCAGCAGTGGCAGACAGGAATACACTGAAGCTTTCTTT,CASSGRQEYTEAFF
TRBD1,TRBJ2-5,TRBV29-1,-,TGCAGCGTTTACAGGGGACCCCAAGAGACCCAGTACTTC,CSVYRGPQETQYF
TRBD1,TRBJ2-1,TRBV11-2,many,TGTGCCAGCAGCCTAGGGACAGGGGGCTACAATGAGCAGTTCTTC,CASSLGTGGYNEQFF
-,TRBJ2-7,TRBV6-1,many,TGTGCCAGCACCCGGGGTCGGGCCTACGAGCAGTACTTC,CASTRGRAYEQYF
TRBD1,TRBJ1-5,TRBV28,many,TGTGCCAGCACCCGACAGGGGAATCAGCCCCAGCATTTT,CASTRQGNQPQHF
-,TRBJ1-4,TRBV27,many,TGTGCCAGCAGTTCGGTGGCAGGCCATGAAAAACTGTTTTTT,CASSSVAGHEKLFF
-,TRBJ1-3,TRBV4-1,-,TGCGCCAGCAGCCAAGATAGAGCGCCCGCGTCTGGAAACACCATATATTTT,CASSQDRAPASGNTIYF